This TCR beta chain was identified during a study of blood T cell repertoires in COVID-19. Study at large: T cells, B-cell-depleted T cells, or PBMCs supplied cDNA or gDNA.

The method was immunoSEQ multiplex PCR; TCRdb's version includes in-frame clones alone and lacks a portion of them. The repertoire holds some 290,000 clones, with 85% to 95% as singletons. Everyone who took part was roughly 18 to 89 years old, and they came from about two dozen US areas. The CDR3 runs 15 residues. Germline lookup yields CDR1 KGHSH and CDR2 LQKENI. V lost 3 bases, J lost 7 bases, and 18 bases lay in between. The source is a woman aged 25 to 39 who had been exposed to COVID-19. The sample was PBMCs or T cells enriched from blood (not recorded which). V usage is TRBV18 and J usage is TRBJ1-2; D may be TRBD1 (5 bases). CDR3 in DNA: TGTGCCAGCTCACCGGGAGGAGGAGGGGACGGTGGCTACACCTTC. It is translated as CASSPGGGGDGGYTF.